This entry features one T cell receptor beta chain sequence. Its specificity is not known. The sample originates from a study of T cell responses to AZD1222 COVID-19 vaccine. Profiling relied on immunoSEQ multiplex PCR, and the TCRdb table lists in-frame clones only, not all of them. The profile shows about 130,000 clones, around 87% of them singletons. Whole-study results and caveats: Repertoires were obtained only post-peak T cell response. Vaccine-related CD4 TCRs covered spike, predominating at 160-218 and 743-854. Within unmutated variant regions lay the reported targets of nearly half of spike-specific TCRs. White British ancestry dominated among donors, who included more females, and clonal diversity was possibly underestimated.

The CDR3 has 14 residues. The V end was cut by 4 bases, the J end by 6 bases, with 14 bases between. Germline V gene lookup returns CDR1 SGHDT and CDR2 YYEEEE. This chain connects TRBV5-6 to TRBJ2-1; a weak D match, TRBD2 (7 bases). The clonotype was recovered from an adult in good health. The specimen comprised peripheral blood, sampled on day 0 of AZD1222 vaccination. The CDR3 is CASSRRGAGNEQFF. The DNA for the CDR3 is TGTGCCAGCAGCCGTCGGGGGGCCGGCAATGAGCAGTTCTTC.